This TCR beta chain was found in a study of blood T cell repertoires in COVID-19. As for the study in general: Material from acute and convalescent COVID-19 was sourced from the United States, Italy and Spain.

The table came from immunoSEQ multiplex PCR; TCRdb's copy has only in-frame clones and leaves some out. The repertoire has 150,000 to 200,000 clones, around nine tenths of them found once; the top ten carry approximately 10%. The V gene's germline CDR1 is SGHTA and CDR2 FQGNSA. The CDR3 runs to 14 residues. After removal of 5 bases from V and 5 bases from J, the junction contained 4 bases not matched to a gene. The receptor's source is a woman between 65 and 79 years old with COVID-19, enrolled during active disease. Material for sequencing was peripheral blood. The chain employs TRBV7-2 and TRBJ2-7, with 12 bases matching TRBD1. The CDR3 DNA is TGTGCCAGCAGCCCGGGACAGGGGGCCAACGAGCAGTACTTC. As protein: CASSPGQGANEQYF.